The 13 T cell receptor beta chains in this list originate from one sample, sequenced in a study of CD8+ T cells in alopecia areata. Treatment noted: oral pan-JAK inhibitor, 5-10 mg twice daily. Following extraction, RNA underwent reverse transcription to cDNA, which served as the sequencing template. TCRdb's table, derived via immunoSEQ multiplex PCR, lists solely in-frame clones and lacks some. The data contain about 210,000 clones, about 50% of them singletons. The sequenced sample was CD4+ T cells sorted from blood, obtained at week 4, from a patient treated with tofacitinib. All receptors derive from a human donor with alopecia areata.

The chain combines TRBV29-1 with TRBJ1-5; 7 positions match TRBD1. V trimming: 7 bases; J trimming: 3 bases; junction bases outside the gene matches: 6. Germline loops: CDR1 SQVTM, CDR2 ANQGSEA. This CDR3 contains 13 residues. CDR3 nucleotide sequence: TGCAGCGGTACGACAGGGAACAATCAGCCCCAGCATTTT. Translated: CSGTTGNNQPQHF. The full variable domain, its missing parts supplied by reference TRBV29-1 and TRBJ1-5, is SAVISQKPSRDICQRGTSLTIQCQVDSQVTMMFWYRQQPGQSLTLIATANQGSEATYESGFVIDKFPISRPNLTFSTLTVSNMSPEDSSIYLCSGTTGNNQPQHFGDGTRLSIL.

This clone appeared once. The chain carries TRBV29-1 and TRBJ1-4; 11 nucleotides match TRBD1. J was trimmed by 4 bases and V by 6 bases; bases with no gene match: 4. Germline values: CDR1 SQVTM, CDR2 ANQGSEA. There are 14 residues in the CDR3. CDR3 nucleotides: TGCAGCGTCGGACAGGGGGCCGATAATGAAAAACTGTTTTTT. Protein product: CSVGQGADNEKLFF.

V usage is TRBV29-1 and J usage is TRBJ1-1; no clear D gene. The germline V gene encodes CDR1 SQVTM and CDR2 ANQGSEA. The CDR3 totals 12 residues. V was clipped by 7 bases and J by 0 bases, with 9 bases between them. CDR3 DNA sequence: TGCAGCGCCAGCCAATTGAACACTGAAGCTTTCTTT. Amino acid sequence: CSASQLNTEAFF.

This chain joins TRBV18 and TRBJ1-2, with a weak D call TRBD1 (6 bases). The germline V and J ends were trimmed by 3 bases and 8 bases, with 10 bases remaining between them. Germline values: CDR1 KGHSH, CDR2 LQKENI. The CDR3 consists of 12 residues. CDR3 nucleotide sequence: TGTGCCAGCTCACCGGAGGGGGAAGGCTACACCTTC. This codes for CASSPEGEGYTF.

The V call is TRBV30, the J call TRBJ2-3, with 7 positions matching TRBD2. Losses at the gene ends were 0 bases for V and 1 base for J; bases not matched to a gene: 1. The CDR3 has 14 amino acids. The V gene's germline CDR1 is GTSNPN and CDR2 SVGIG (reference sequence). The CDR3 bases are TGTGCCTGGAGTGTGAGCGGGGGCACAGATACGCAGTATTTT. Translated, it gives CAWSVSGGTDTQYF.

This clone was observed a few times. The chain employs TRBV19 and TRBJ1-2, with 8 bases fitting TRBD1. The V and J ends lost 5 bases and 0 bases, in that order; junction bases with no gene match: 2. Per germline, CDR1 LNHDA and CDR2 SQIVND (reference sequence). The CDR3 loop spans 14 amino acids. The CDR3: CASSLQGANYGYTF. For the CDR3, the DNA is TGTGCCAGTAGTCTACAGGGGGCTAACTATGGCTACACCTTC.

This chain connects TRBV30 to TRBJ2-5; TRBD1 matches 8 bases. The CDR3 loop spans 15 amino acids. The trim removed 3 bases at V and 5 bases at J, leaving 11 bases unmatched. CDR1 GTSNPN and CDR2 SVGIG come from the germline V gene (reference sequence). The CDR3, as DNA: TGTGCCTGGAGCTGGGGGCAGGGGGCGCGGGAGACCCAGTACTTC. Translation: CAWSWGQGARETQYF.

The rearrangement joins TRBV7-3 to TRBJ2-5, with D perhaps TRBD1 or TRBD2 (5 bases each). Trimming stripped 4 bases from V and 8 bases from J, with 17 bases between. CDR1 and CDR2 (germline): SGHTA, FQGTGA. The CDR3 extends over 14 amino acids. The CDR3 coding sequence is TGTGCCAGCAGCTCCACGGGGCAGCCTGCCACCCAGTACTTC. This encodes CASSSTGQPATQYF.

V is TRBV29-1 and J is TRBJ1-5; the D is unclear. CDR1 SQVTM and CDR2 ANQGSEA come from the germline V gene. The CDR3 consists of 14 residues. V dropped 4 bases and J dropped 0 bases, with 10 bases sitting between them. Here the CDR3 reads CSVGEGNSNQPQHF. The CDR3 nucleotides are TGCAGCGTTGGTGAGGGAAATAGCAATCAGCCCCAGCATTTT.

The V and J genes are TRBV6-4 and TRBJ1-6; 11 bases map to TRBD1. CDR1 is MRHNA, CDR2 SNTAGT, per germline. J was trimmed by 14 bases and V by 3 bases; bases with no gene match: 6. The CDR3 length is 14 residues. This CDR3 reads CASSEGQGGNTLHF. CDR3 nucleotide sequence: TGTGCCAGCAGTGAGGGACAGGGGGGTAACACCCTCCACTTT.

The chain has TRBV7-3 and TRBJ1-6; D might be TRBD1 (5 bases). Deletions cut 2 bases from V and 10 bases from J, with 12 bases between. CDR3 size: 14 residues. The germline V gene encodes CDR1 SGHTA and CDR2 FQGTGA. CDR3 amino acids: CASSLAGDESPLHF. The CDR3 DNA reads TGTGCCAGCAGCTTAGCGGGGGATGAGTCACCCCTCCACTTT.

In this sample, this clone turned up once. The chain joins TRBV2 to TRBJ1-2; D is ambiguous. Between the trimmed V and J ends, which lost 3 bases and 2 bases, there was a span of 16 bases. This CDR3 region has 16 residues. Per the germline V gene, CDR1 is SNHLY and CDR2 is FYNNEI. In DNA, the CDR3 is TGTGCCAGCAGTGAGGTCGGAGGCAGGATAAACTATGGCTACACCTTC. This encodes CASSEVGGRINYGYTF. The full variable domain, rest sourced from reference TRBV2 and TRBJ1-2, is EPEVTQTPSHQVTQMGQEVILRCVPISNHLYFYWYRQILGQKVEFLVSFYNNEISEKSEIFDDQFSVERPDGSNFTLKIRSTKLEDSAMYFCASSEVGGRINYGYTFGSGTRLTVV.

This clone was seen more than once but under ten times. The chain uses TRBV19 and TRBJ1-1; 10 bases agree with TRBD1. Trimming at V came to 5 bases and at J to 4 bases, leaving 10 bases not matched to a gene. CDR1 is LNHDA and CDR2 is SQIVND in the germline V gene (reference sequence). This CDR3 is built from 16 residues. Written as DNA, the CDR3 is TGTGCCAGTAGTTCATTCGACAGGGGGCGAGTCACTGAAGCTTTCTTT. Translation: CASSSFDRGRVTEAFF.